The 20 T cell receptor beta chains below all came from one sample that was sequenced in a study of blood T cell repertoires in COVID-19. Produced via immunoSEQ multiplex PCR; TCRdb's table is partial and in-frame only. The sample holds some 75,000 clones, around 80% seen once. The sample was peripheral blood. Source of these receptors: a man between 50 and 59 years old with COVID-19, enrolled during active disease.

This clone was counted only a few times. J is TRBJ2-7 and V is TRBV28; the match to TRBD2 covers 12 bases. The CDR3 loop spans 18 amino acids. Trimming removed 3 bases from V and 0 bases from J; junction bases left unmatched: 9. CDR1 and CDR2 from the germline V gene are MDHEN and SYDVKM. The CDR3 protein is CASSFKLAGGRISYEQYF. The CDR3 DNA is TGTGCCAGCAGTTTCAAACTAGCGGGAGGAAGGATCTCCTACGAGCAGTACTTC.

V is TRBV3-1 (or the pseudogene TRBV3-2) and J is TRBJ2-1; perhaps TRBD2 as D (5 bases). CDR1 is LGHDT and CDR2 is YNNKEL in the germline V gene (reference sequence). V lost 1 base, J lost 3 bases, and 13 bases lay in between. The CDR3 covers 16 residues. This chain's CDR3 is CASSQAGGPVYNEQFF. In DNA form, the CDR3 reads TGTGCCAGCAGCCAAGCGGGCGGGCCCGTCTACAATGAGCAGTTCTTC.

V gene TRBV7-6 combines with J gene TRBJ2-5; tentative D call: TRBD2 (5 bases). The germline V and J ends were trimmed by 1 base and 1 base, with 13 bases remaining between them. The CDR3 spans 16 residues. CDR1 is SGHVS, CDR2 FNYEAQ, per germline. The CDR3 sequence: CASSLVASPSQETQYF. The DNA for the CDR3 is TGTGCCAGCAGCTTAGTAGCGTCCCCCAGCCAAGAGACCCAGTACTTC.

The chain has TRBV5-5 and TRBJ1-5; D not resolved. Trimming cost V 2 bases and J 1 base, with 10 bases left between them. The V gene's germline CDR1 is SGHKS and CDR2 YYEKEE (reference sequence). This CDR3 has 15 amino acids. The CDR3 protein is CASSFYGPSNQPQHF. The CDR3 DNA reads as TGTGCCAGCAGCTTTTACGGTCCAAGCAATCAGCCCCAGCATTTT. The whole variable domain, remainder taken from reference TRBV5-5 and TRBJ1-5, is DAGVTQSPTHLIKTRGQQVTLRCSPISGHKSVSWYQQVLGQGPQFIFQYYEKEERGRGNFPDRFSARQFPNYSSELNVNALLLGDSALYLCASSFYGPSNQPQHFGDGTRLSIL.

A word on this clone: Other DNA sequences in this sample translate to the same CDR3. The genes are TRBV5-1 and TRBJ1-3, with D unresolved. V gave up 4 bases and J gave up 0 bases, with 8 bases separating them. The CDR3 sequence is 14 residues long. The germline gives CDR1 SGHRS, CDR2 YFSETQ. CDR3 sequence: CASSLGGSGNTIYF. The CDR3 bases are TGCGCCAGCAGCCTTGGAGGCTCTGGAAACACCATATATTTT.

This chain links TRBV21-1 with TRBJ2-4; the DNA was not compared with TRBD2, the D call given in the table. TRBV21-1 is a recognized pseudogene. The CDR3 extends over 16 amino acids. The CDR3 spells CASSKLREAPRDIQYF. DNA of the CDR3: TGTGCCAGCAGCAAACTGCGGGAGGCTCCTCGGGACATTCAGTACTTC.

This clone is labeled as medium-sized (0.01 to 0.1%). The DNA of the CDR3 is TGTGCCAGCACGGCTAGCGGGAGGACGTACAATGAGCAGTTCTTC. This encodes CASTASGRTYNEQFF. V gene TRBV28 combines with J gene TRBJ2-1; 11 nucleotides agree with TRBD2. Per the germline V gene, CDR1 is MDHEN and CDR2 is SYDVKM. Losses at the gene ends were 7 bases for V and 4 bases for J; bases not matched to a gene: 6. The CDR3 length is 15 residues.

The chain links TRBV7-9 to TRBJ1-1, with D possibly TRBD1 on 5 matching bases. The CDR3 runs to 15 residues. In germline, CDR1 is SEHNR, CDR2 FQNEAQ (reference sequence). Trimming shortened V by 1 base and J by 7 bases, and 16 bases separated the two germline ends. The CDR3 bases are TGTGCCAGCAGCTTAGGTAGCACAGGCTCCGTTGAAGCTTTCTTT. Translation gives CASSLGSTGSVEAFF. Drawing the rest from reference TRBV7-9 and TRBJ1-1, the complete variable domain is DTGVSQNPRHKITKRGQNVTFRCDPISEHNRLYWYRQTLGQGPEFLTYFQNEAQLEKSRLLSDRFSAERPKGSFSTLEIQRTEQGDSAMYLCASSLGSTGSVEAFFGQGTRLTVV.

This clone was picked up a small number of times. The chain employs TRBV11-3 and TRBJ2-3; no clear D. Germline loops: CDR1 SGHNT, CDR2 YENEEA. CDR3 size: 11 residues. Trimming removed 5 bases from V and 6 bases from J, with 6 bases in between. The CDR3 is CASSLGDTQYF. The CDR3 DNA is TGTGCCAGCAGCCTCGGTGATACGCAGTATTTT.

The chain joins TRBV4-2 to TRBJ2-5; D may be TRBD2 (6 bases). Per the germline V gene, CDR1 is LGHNA and CDR2 is YNFKEQ. Trimming took 1 base from V and 3 from J, leaving 9 bases between them. This CDR3 comprises 14 residues. CDR3 amino acids: CASSQGGIEETQYF. The CDR3 DNA reads as TGTGCCAGCAGCCAAGGCGGGATTGAAGAGACCCAGTACTTC.

The chain employs TRBV4-1 and TRBJ1-5; TRBD1 matches 8 bases. CDR3 length: 16 residues. With 0 bases clipped from V and 7 bases from J, the junction kept 8 bases outside the gene matches. Germline V lookup: CDR1 MGHRA, CDR2 YSYEKL. Here the CDR3 reads CASSQDGTGQYQPQHF. The DNA of the CDR3 is TGCGCCAGCAGCCAAGATGGGACAGGTCAGTACCAGCCCCAGCATTTT.

In this sample, this clone turned up a few times. The chain couples TRBV15 to TRBJ1-1; 7 bases agree with TRBD1. The V segment lost 5 bases and the J segment 0 bases; nucleotides outside the gene matches: 6. The CDR3 consists of 15 residues. From germline, CDR1 is LNHNV and CDR2 YYDKDF (reference sequence). DNA of the CDR3: TGTGCCACCAGCTGGGGACAGATGATGAACACTGAAGCTTTCTTT. This codes for CATSWGQMMNTEAFF.

This sequence joins TRBV14 and TRBJ2-7, with 8 bases that match TRBD1. CDR1 and CDR2 (germline): SGHDN, FVKESK. The CDR3 loop spans 16 amino acids. V dropped 6 bases and J dropped 5; count of bases not matched to a gene: 15. CDR3 loop: CASSRQGALLLNEQYF. In nucleotides, the CDR3 is TGTGCCAGCAGTAGGCAGGGGGCGCTTCTTTTGAACGAGCAGTACTTC.

The chain recombines TRBV28 with TRBJ1-4; TRBD1 matches at 7 bases. V shed 6 bases and J 7 bases; nucleotides not matched to a gene: 20. CDR3 length equals 18 residues. CDR1 and CDR2 from the germline V gene are MDHEN and SYDVKM. Here the CDR3 reads CASSPTGFALPLLEKLFF. CDR3 DNA sequence: TGTGCCAGCAGCCCGACAGGGTTCGCCCTCCCCCTCCTTGAAAAACTGTTTTTT.

CDR3 sequence (DNA): TGTGCCAGCTCACCCATTCTCGGTGGTCAGGGGACCTACGAGCAGTACTTC. Its protein product is CASSPILGGQGTYEQYF. The V call is TRBV18, the J call TRBJ2-7; D possibly corresponds to TRBD1 (6 bases). V was clipped by 3 bases and J by 2 bases, with 20 bases between them. The germline gives CDR1 KGHSH, CDR2 LQKENI. This CDR3 comprises 17 residues.

This chain links TRBV3-1 (or the pseudogene TRBV3-2) with TRBJ1-4; D is ambiguous. Germline CDR1 reads LGHDT; CDR2 reads YNNKEL (reference sequence). The CDR3 is 15 residues long. Between the trimmed V and J ends, which lost 3 bases and 4 bases, there was a span of 12 bases. CDR3: CASSHLGGLNEKLFF. The CDR3 DNA follows: TGTGCCAGCAGCCACCTGGGAGGGCTTAATGAAAAACTGTTTTTT.

This chain connects TRBV9 to TRBJ2-2, with a tentative D call TRBD1 (6 bases). The CDR3 spans 16 residues. The germline V gene encodes CDR1 SGDLS and CDR2 YYNGEE. V lost 0 bases to trimming and J lost 6 bases, with 15 bases between them. The chain's CDR3 is CASSVVFQGFPGELFF. In nucleotides, the CDR3 is TGTGCCAGCAGCGTAGTTTTCCAGGGGTTCCCCGGGGAGCTGTTTTTT.

In its sample, this clone was seen a few times. This chain links TRBV7-2 with TRBJ1-2; 8 bases are a match to TRBD1. The trim removed 2 bases at V and 5 bases at J, leaving 7 bases unmatched. Germline lookup yields CDR1 SGHTA and CDR2 FQGNSA. This CDR3 spans 15 amino acids. The CDR3 coding sequence is TGTGCCAGCAGCTTATCACCGGGACAGGCGTATGGCTACACCTTC. Protein sequence: CASSLSPGQAYGYTF.

The J gene is TRBJ2-7, the V gene TRBV24-1, with 9 bases lining up with TRBD1. The CDR3 sequence is 16 residues long. Looked up from germline, CDR1 is KGHDR and CDR2 is SFDVKD. With V trimmed by 3 bases and J by 2 bases, 7 bases remained unmatched. CDR3 in DNA: TGTGCCACCAGTGATCCCTCGGGACAGGGCACCTACGAGCAGTACTTC. Protein sequence: CATSDPSGQGTYEQYF.

The chain has TRBV28 and TRBJ2-1, with a weak D call TRBD1 (6 bases). CDR1 and CDR2 (germline): MDHEN, SYDVKM. The ends were cut back, 5 bases at V and 0 bases at J, with 14 bases in the middle. The CDR3 runs to 16 residues. The CDR3 loop is CASSTYRDTSYNEQFF. DNA for the CDR3: TGTGCCAGCAGTACCTACCGGGACACCTCCTACAATGAGCAGTTCTTC.